The clone carrying this T cell receptor (beta chain) appeared many times. The CDR3 loop spans 19 amino acids. Germline CDR1 reads SGHRS; CDR2 reads YFSETQ. V was pared by 2 bases and J by 1 base, with 16 bases of the junction left unmatched. MiXCR, run by TCRdb on the 5' RACE reads, gives a single entry per CDR3 protein. Of 140,000 to 150,000 distinct CDR3 sequences listed, under 4.5% were seen once; the top ten hold approximately 7.7%. This specimen belongs to a study of identical twins. What was sequenced was memory T cells sorted from blood. The rearrangement uses TRBV5-1 and TRBJ2-3, with 7 nucleotides matching TRBD1. The clonotype comes from a man aged 18-30 years in good health. The CDR3 loop is CASSFRGTEPLSGTDTQYF. CDR3 sequence (DNA): TGCGCCAGCAGCTTTAGGGGGACAGAGCCCCTGAGCGGCACAGATACGCAGTATTTT.